The rows below give T cell receptor beta chains drawn from one sample of a study of blood T cells in healthy people across ages. TCRdb fed the 5' RACE reads into MiXCR, producing one record per CDR3 protein. The table includes about 800,000 distinct CDR3 sequences, roughly 25% detected once. These data are also associated with another study on T cells of mothers and their children.

The sequencing input was blood. These receptors originate from a boy aged 5-17 years in good health. Both conserved end residues are part of each CDR3. The D gene is left open where the match is weak. Expanded clones get a size class; other rows say once, few or many, or leave the size out.

clone_size	v_call	j_call	d_call	cdr3_nt	cdr3_aa
few	TRBV20-1	TRBJ2-7	NA	TGCAGTGCACCGCCCCAACCTGGTGTGGGCGAGCAGTACTTC	CSAPPQPGVGEQYF
NA	TRBV11-2	TRBJ2-5	NA	TGTGCCAGCAGCTTAAGTACGGCGGCAGGTCAAGGGACCCAGTACTTC	CASSLSTAAGQGTQYF
NA	TRBV19	TRBJ1-1	TRBD1	TGTGCCACAAAAGGACAGGGCTCTGAAGCTTTCTTT	CATKGQGSEAFF
few	TRBV20-1	TRBJ1-4	NA	TGCAGTGTGAGGAACGCACCAGAAAAACTGTTTTTT	CSVRNAPEKLFF
few	TRBV20-1	TRBJ2-7	NA	TGCAGTGCTAGAAGACGGAGCCGGGGAGACGAGCAGTACTTC	CSARRRSRGDEQYF
NA	TRBV20-1	TRBJ1-5	NA	TGCAGTGCTAGGGGGACCGACAATCAGCCCCAGCATTTT	CSARGTDNQPQHF
NA	TRBV7-8	TRBJ2-3	NA	TGTGCCAGCAGCTTAGAGGGCCGGGGAGATACGCAGTATTTT	CASSLEGRGDTQYF
NA	TRBV29-1	TRBJ1-1	NA	TGCAGCGCCCTCGGCCCGAGCACTGAAGCTTTCTTT	CSALGPSTEAFF
NA	TRBV7-2	TRBJ2-3	TRBD2	TGTGCCAGCAGCCTCAAGCGGGGGGCCCTCGCCCCTAGCACAGATACGCAGTATTTT	CASSLKRGALAPSTDTQYF
NA	TRBV4-3	TRBJ2-5	NA	TGCGCCAGCAGCCAAACGAGGAGCGGAAAAGAGACCCAGTACTTC	CASSQTRSGKETQYF
few	TRBV3-1	TRBJ2-5	NA	TGTGCCAGCAGCCAAAGTATCCGGGTAGAGCAAGAGACCCAGTACTTC	CASSQSIRVEQETQYF
few	TRBV4-3	TRBJ2-2	TRBD1	TGCGCCAGCAGCCAAGATCTAGGGACAGGGGCGAACACCGGGGAGCTGTTTTTT	CASSQDLGTGANTGELFF
NA	TRBV20-1	TRBJ2-2	TRBD2	TGCAGTGCTGCTAGCGGGCCGACCGGGGAGCTGTTTTTT	CSAASGPTGELFF
NA	TRBV15	TRBJ2-1	NA	TGTGCCACCAGCAGAGACCGGTCAGGGAATGAGCAGTTCTTC	CATSRDRSGNEQFF
NA	TRBV4-3	TRBJ1-2	NA	TGCGCCAGCAGCCAAGATATAGGGGCCCCCTATGGCTACACCTTC	CASSQDIGAPYGYTF
NA	TRBV4-2	TRBJ2-1	NA	TGTGCCAGCAGCCAAGACAGGGGCCAACCTTACAATGAGCAGTTCTTC	CASSQDRGQPYNEQFF
NA	TRBV28	TRBJ2-5	NA	TGTGCCAGCAGTCCTCGATCTATAACTGGGGAGACCCAGTACTTC	CASSPRSITGETQYF
few	TRBV15	TRBJ1-2	NA	TGTGCCACCAGCAGGGAGGTCCCAGGGACTAACTATGGCTACACCTTC	CATSREVPGTNYGYTF
NA	TRBV19	TRBJ1-3	NA	TGTGCCAGTAGTACCGACGGGACTGGAAACACCATATATTTT	CASSTDGTGNTIYF
few	TRBV29-1	TRBJ2-1	NA	TGCAGCGTTATACCCGGGGCCTATGAGCAGTTCTTC	CSVIPGAYEQFF
few	TRBV10-3	TRBJ2-5	NA	TGTGCCATCAGCGCGAGCGGGGAGACCCAGTACTTC	CAISASGETQYF
few	TRBV27	TRBJ1-6	TRBD1	TGTGCCAGCAGTTCCCCCCGGACAGGGTATCGTTCACCCCTCCACTTT	CASSSPRTGYRSPLHF
NA	TRBV21-1	TRBJ2-1	NA	TGTGCCAGCAGCAAAGCGCTTTCGGACGGGAGGAGTGGGTTCGAGGTATACAATGAGCAGTTCTTC	CASSKALSDGRSGFEVYNEQFF
few	TRBV5-6	TRBJ1-1	TRBD1	TGTGCCAGCAGCTTATATGGACAGGGTATGAACACTGAAGCTTTCTTT	CASSLYGQGMNTEAFF
few	TRBV20-1	TRBJ2-7	TRBD1	TGCAGTGCTCTTATCCGGGACAGAGGGCCTTACGGGCAGTACTTC	CSALIRDRGPYGQYF
NA	TRBV20-1	TRBJ2-2	TRBD2	TGCAGTGCTAGACGGTCTAGCGGTAATCCTAACACCGGGGAGCTGTTTTTT	CSARRSSGNPNTGELFF
few	TRBV6-1	TRBJ2-3	NA	TGTGCCAGCAGTGCGGAGGGGGCGCGGGCAGATACGCAGTATTTT	CASSAEGARADTQYF
few	TRBV6-4	TRBJ2-3	NA	TGTGCCAGCAGTGACGGGGGAGAGACAGATACGCAGTATTTT	CASSDGGETDTQYF
NA	TRBV7-2	TRBJ1-1	NA	TGTGCCAGCAGCTTAGCTACAGGGATTGGGGCTTTCTTT	CASSLATGIGAFF
NA	TRBV4-2	TRBJ2-7	NA	TGTGCCAGCAGCCAAAGGGGGGAAAGCTACGAGCAGTACTTC	CASSQRGESYEQYF
few	TRBV12-5	TRBJ2-1	NA	TGTGCTAGTGGTTTGGTACTGAAGAGCTCTGGGTCCCGCTCCTACAATGAGCAGTTCTTC	CASGLVLKSSGSRSYNEQFF
few	TRBV24-1	TRBJ2-1	TRBD1	TGTGCCACCAGTGAGCGGGGGACAGGGGGGTATTACAATGAGCAGTTCTTC	CATSERGTGGYYNEQFF
NA	TRBV27	TRBJ2-7	TRBD2	TGTGCCAGCAGTTTATCTGCTAGCGGGAGCTCCTGCGAGCAGTACTTC	CASSLSASGSSCEQYF
NA	TRBV4-1	TRBJ1-2	NA	TGCGCCAGCAGCCAAGAGTCCGAGACATTCTATGGCTACACCTTC	CASSQESETFYGYTF
few	TRBV7-9	TRBJ1-1	NA	TGTGCCAGCAGCTCTGGGGGGACGGTGAACACTGAAGCTTTCTTT	CASSSGGTVNTEAFF
few	TRBV6-2/TRBV6-3	TRBJ2-1	TRBD2	TGTGCCAGCAGCCCAACGGGACTAGCGTTCCAGTTCTTC	CASSPTGLAFQFF
NA	TRBV6-6	TRBJ2-5	TRBD1	TGTGCCAGCAATTCTCCGGGACAGGGGCGCGAGACCCAGTACTTC	CASNSPGQGRETQYF
NA	TRBV4-3	TRBJ2-5	TRBD1	TGCGCCAGCAGCCAGGGGACAGGGAGGGAGGAGACCCAGTACTTC	CASSQGTGREETQYF
NA	TRBV19	TRBJ1-1	TRBD1	TGTGCCAGTAGTGCGACAGGGGTTGCCGAAGCTTTCTTT	CASSATGVAEAFF
NA	TRBV4-1	TRBJ1-1	NA	TGCGCCAGCAGCCTGGGACTTACGAACACTGAAGCTTTCTTT	CASSLGLTNTEAFF
NA	TRBV29-1	TRBJ2-5	NA	TGCAGCGTTGTCCGGGTGGATCTCCAAGAGACCCAGTACTTC	CSVVRVDLQETQYF
few	TRBV5-5	TRBJ2-1	TRBD2	TGTGCCAGCAGCACATATCTCGGGGGGTCCTCCTACAATGAGCAGTTCTTC	CASSTYLGGSSYNEQFF
few	TRBV6-2/TRBV6-3	TRBJ1-4	NA	TGTGCCAGCAGACACCGTGACGGTAGGAAGGAAAAACTGTTTTTT	CASRHRDGRKEKLFF
NA	TRBV14	TRBJ2-7	NA	TGTGCCAGCAGCCAAGATTACGGAGTCCCCCGTGAGCAGTACTTC	CASSQDYGVPREQYF
few	TRBV3-1	TRBJ2-5	NA	TGTGCCAGCAGCCAAGGCAGGGTATATCCAGAGACCCAGTACTTC	CASSQGRVYPETQYF